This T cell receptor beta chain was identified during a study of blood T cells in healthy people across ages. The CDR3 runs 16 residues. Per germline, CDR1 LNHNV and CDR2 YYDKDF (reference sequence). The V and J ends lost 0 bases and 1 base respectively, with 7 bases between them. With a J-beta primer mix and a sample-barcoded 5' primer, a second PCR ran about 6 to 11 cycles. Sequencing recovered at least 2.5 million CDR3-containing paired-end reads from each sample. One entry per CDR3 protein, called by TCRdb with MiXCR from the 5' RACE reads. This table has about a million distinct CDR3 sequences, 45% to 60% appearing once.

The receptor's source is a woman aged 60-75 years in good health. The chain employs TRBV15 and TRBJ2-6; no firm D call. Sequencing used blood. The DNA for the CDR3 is TGTGCCACCAGCAGAGATGGGCGATCTGGGGCCAACGTCCTGACTTTC. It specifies CATSRDGRSGANVLTF.